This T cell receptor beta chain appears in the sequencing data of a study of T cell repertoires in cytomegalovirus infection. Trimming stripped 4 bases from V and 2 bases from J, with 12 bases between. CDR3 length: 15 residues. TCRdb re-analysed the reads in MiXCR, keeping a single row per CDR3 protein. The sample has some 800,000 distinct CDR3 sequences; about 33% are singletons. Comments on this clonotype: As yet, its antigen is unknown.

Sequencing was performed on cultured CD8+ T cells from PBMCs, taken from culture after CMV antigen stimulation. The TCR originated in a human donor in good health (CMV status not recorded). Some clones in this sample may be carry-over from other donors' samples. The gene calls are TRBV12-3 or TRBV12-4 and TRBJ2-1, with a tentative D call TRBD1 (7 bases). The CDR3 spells CASSSGGFPYNEQFF. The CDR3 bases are TGTGCCAGCAGTTCAGGGGGGTTCCCCTACAATGAGCAGTTCTTC.